The entry below gives a single T cell receptor beta chain sequence along with its context. Original analysis: Using reference gene primer amplification, nucleated cell counts were estimated. Assay used: immunoSEQ multiplex PCR; TCRdb lists only in-frame clones, some missing. V, J and clone size reflect that table, while D and trimming were determined from the DNA. Among roughly 90,000 clones listed, over 75% were seen once. The data stem from a study of blood T cell repertoires in COVID-19. Study-level background: The study drew acute and convalescent COVID-19 samples from the United States, Italy and Spain. The cDNA or gDNA used as material had been derived from T cells, B-cell-depleted T cells, or PBMCs.

V was pared by 5 bases and J by 1 base, with 6 bases of the junction left unmatched. Germline loops: CDR1 SGHAT, CDR2 FQNNGV. CDR3 length equals 16 residues. Seattle's cohort entered during active infection and was followed longitudinally. The V gene is TRBV11-2, the J gene TRBJ2-2, with 8 bases that match TRBD2. The source material was peripheral blood. This TCR was recovered from a woman older than 75 with COVID-19, enrolled during active disease. The CDR3 nucleotides read TGTGCCAGCAGCCCCGGTAGCGGGATGAACACCGGGGAGCTGTTTTTT. This sequence encodes CASSPGSGMNTGELFF.